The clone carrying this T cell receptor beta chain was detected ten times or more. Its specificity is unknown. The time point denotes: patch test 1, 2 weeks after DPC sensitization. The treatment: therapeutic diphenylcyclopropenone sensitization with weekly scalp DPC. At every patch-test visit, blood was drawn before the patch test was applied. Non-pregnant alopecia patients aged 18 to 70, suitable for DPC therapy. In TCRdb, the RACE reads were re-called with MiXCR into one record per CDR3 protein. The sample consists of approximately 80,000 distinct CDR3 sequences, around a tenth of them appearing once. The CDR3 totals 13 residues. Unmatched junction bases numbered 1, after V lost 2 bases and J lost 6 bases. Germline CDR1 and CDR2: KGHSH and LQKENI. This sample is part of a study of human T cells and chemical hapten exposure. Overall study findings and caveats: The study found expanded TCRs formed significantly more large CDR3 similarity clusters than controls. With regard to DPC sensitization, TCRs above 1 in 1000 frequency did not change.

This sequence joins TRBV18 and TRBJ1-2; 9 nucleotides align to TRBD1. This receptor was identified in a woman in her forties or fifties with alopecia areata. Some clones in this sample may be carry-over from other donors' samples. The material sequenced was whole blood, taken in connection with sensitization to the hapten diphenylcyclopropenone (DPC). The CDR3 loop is CASSPTGGDGYTF. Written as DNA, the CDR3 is TGTGCCAGCTCACCAACAGGGGGCGATGGCTACACCTTC.